This T cell receptor (beta chain) was identified during a study of identical twins. The study, taken as a whole, reports: Weaker excess twin sharing was observed in beta out-of-frame sequences. Among out-of-frame alpha sequences shared by twins, low generation probability occurred in excess. Insertion counts were lower in abundant cord blood beta clonotypes, a trend that memory repertoires did not show.

Ten or more counts support this clonotype. Its antigen is as yet unknown. Per germline, CDR1 SGHAT and CDR2 FQDESV (reference sequence). This CDR3 is built from 18 residues. The ends lost 1 base at V and 1 base at J; junction bases unmatched: 11. The cDNA had a unique molecular identifier and a template-switch universal primer site. MiXCR, run by TCRdb on the 5' RACE reads, gives a single entry per CDR3 protein. Among 150,000 or so distinct CDR3 sequences listed, around 3.6% were seen once. The clonotype was recovered from a man between 18 and 29 years old in good health. The rearrangement uses TRBV11-1 and TRBJ2-7, with 9 nucleotides matching TRBD2. Sample: memory T cells sorted from blood. For the CDR3, the DNA is TGTGCCAGCAGCTTAGAGGGTCGAGCGGGAGGTAGGTCCTACGAGCAGTACTTC. Protein: CASSLEGRAGGRSYEQYF. Based on the CDR3 plus reference TRBV11-1 and TRBJ2-7, the full variable domain is EAEVAQSPRYKITEKSQAVAFWCDPISGHATLYWYRQILGQGPELLVQFQDESVVDDSQLPKDRFSAERLKGVDSTLKIQPAELGDSAMYLCASSLEGRAGGRSYEQYFGPGTRLTVT.